This passage covers 29 T cell receptor beta chains from one sample sequenced in a study of response to subunit inactivated influenza vaccine. In TCRdb, the RT-PCR reads were re-called with MiXCR into one record per CDR3 protein. This table holds more than 450,000 distinct CDR3 sequences, about 8% found once. Source: PBMCs from blood, taken around 25 months after vaccination. The receptors originated from a man aged 50-75 years who received an inactivated influenza vaccine.

Ten or more counts support this clonotype. At one end, the junction sequence differs from germline, possibly due to a read error. The J gene is TRBJ1-1, the V gene TRBV12-3 or TRBV12-4; D is ambiguous. The CDR3 is made up of 13 amino acids. Here the CDR3 reads CASSLAENTEAFF. The CDR3 DNA reads as TGTGCCAGCAGCTTAGCAGAGAACACTGAAGCTTTCTTT.

V usage is TRBV7-9 and J usage is TRBJ2-5, with D hard to call. Trimming took 0 bases from V and 2 from J, leaving 7 bases between them. Germline loops: CDR1 SEHNR, CDR2 FQNEAQ (reference sequence). CDR3 size: 14 residues. The CDR3 loop reads CASSLARTQETQYF. CDR3 DNA: TGTGCCAGCAGCTTAGCACGGACGCAAGAGACCCAGTACTTC.

Details on this clonotype: The conserved closing phenylalanine or tryptophan is absent in this CDR3, likely reflecting a read error. The chain uses TRBV29-1 and TRBJ2-5; a weak D match, TRBD1 (8 bases). Per the germline V gene, CDR1 is SQVTM and CDR2 is ANQGSEA. The CDR3 consists of 13 residues. V lost 3 bases to trimming and J lost 5 bases, with 13 bases between them. The CDR3: CSVDTGGVETQYS. Here the CDR3 DNA reads TGCAGCGTTGATACAGGGGGGGTGGAGACCCAGTACTCC.

The chain combines TRBV6-2 or TRBV6-3 with TRBJ2-1; perhaps D is TRBD1 or TRBD2 (6 bases each). The germline gives CDR1 MNHEY, CDR2 SVGEGT. The CDR3 totals 14 residues. The V and J ends lost 0 bases and 9 bases respectively, with 12 bases between them. DNA of the CDR3: TGTGCCAGCAGTTACTCGTTAGGGGGGTCTGAGCAGTTCTTC. Protein: CASSYSLGGSEQFF.

The genes are TRBV9 and TRBJ2-1; 12 bases agree with TRBD2. J gave up 9 bases and V 0 bases, and 1 base lay outside the gene matches. Germline CDR1 reads SGDLS; CDR2 reads YYNGEE. The CDR3 consists of 14 residues. CDR3 in DNA: TGTGCCAGCAGCGTAGAACTAGCGGGAGGTGAGCAGTTCTTC. Amino acids: CASSVELAGGEQFF.

This clonotype was observed many times. The chain recombines TRBV18 with TRBJ2-2; no clear D gene. The germline V gene has CDR1 KGHSH and CDR2 LQKENI. The CDR3 runs 16 residues. The V gene lost 2 bases and the J gene lost 2 bases, with 12 bases spanning the gap. CDR3 DNA: TGTGCCAGCTCACCAATCCGAGGCGGCAACACCGGGGAGCTGTTTTTT. Protein product: CASSPIRGGNTGELFF.

This clonotype was observed many times. V gene TRBV12-3 or TRBV12-4 combines with J gene TRBJ1-2; D call uncertain. V was clipped by 5 bases and J by 5 bases, with 12 bases between them. CDR3 length equals 13 residues. CDR3 sequence (DNA): TGTGCCAGCAGTGCCCCGTTGAGGTATGGCTACACCTTC. Translation: CASSAPLRYGYTF.

This clonotype was seen repeatedly, ten times or more. The CDR3 coding sequence is TGCGCCAGCAGCCCTAATACCAGGGCCACTGAAGCTTTCTTT. Its translation is CASSPNTRATEAFF. The V and J genes are TRBV5-1 and TRBJ1-1, with TRBD1 as a possible D gene (5 bases). The V and J ends lost 4 bases and 4 bases respectively, with 14 bases between them. This CDR3 comprises 14 residues. Germline V gives CDR1 SGHRS, CDR2 YFSETQ.

The genes are TRBV11-2 and TRBJ2-3; 10 bases fit TRBD2. V trimming: 3 bases; J trimming: 5 bases; junction bases outside the gene matches: 2. The CDR3 has 14 amino acids. Germline V CDR1 and CDR2: SGHAT, FQNNGV. In nucleotides, the CDR3 is TGTGCCAGCAGCTTGCTAGCGGGAGTAGATACGCAGTATTTT. Residues: CASSLLAGVDTQYF.

This clonotype was picked up many times. The chain is built from TRBV7-8 and TRBJ2-5, with D possibly being TRBD2 (6 bases). V shed 2 bases and J shed 4 bases, with 11 bases lying between them. The germline gives CDR1 SGHVS, CDR2 FQNEAQ. CDR3 length: 14 amino acids. The DNA of the CDR3 is TGTGCCAGCAGCTTATATCGAGCGGGAGAGACCCAGTACTTC. It specifies CASSLYRAGETQYF.

The table lists this clonotype with a few counts. J is TRBJ1-1 and V is TRBV6-6; D is undetermined. The CDR3 covers 13 residues. Trimming cost V 4 bases and J 4 bases, with 10 bases left between them. The germline V gene has CDR1 MNHNY and CDR2 SVGAGI (reference sequence). The CDR3 is CASSSHMGTEAFF. In DNA form, the CDR3 reads TGTGCCAGCAGTTCCCATATGGGCACTGAAGCTTTCTTT.

This rearrangement joins TRBV7-2 to TRBJ2-7; D perhaps matches TRBD2 (5 bases). V gave up 1 base and J gave up 7 bases, with 14 bases separating them. The CDR3 totals 14 residues. CDR1 is SGHTA, CDR2 FQGNSA, per germline. The CDR3 region has the DNA TGTGCCAGCAGCTTAGATCCAGCGGTCCGAGAGCAGTACTTC. Its protein is CASSLDPAVREQYF.

The chain is built from TRBV20-1 and TRBJ2-3; no clear D gene. There are 13 residues in the CDR3. Per germline, CDR1 DFQATT and CDR2 SNEGSKA (reference sequence). Trimming shortened V by 7 bases and J by 2 bases, and 13 bases separated the two germline ends. The CDR3 is CSGKTQITDTQYF. The CDR3 DNA reads as TGCAGTGGGAAAACACAGATCACAGATACGCAGTATTTT.

This clonotype was seen repeatedly, ten times or more. The chain links TRBV28 to TRBJ1-1; D possibly corresponds to TRBD1 (5 bases). The CDR3 sequence is 13 residues long. V dropped 5 bases and J dropped 1 base, with 8 bases sitting between them. CDR1 is MDHEN and CDR2 is SYDVKM in the germline V gene. The CDR3 loop is CASSRTRNTEAFF. CDR3 bases: TGTGCCAGCAGTCGGACAAGGAACACTGAAGCTTTCTTT.

This chain connects TRBV20-1 to TRBJ1-1, with 7 bases fitting TRBD1. Germline lookup yields CDR1 DFQATT and CDR2 SNEGSKA (reference sequence). The CDR3 is 16 amino acids. The J segment lost 1 base and the V segment lost 0 bases, leaving 8 bases of the junction unmatched. CDR3: CSARDHREGANTEAFF. CDR3 coding DNA: TGCAGTGCTAGAGATCATAGAGAGGGGGCGAACACTGAAGCTTTCTTT.

This clonotype was seen repeatedly, ten times or more. V is TRBV7-2 and J is TRBJ2-7; D is undetermined. The length of the CDR3 is 15 residues. The V end lost 2 bases, the J end lost 7 bases, and 18 bases lay between the germline ends. Germline CDR1 is SGHTA and CDR2 is FQGNSA. CDR3 loop: CASSLRYGILMEQYF. The CDR3 bases are TGTGCCAGCAGCTTACGATATGGGATTTTGATGGAGCAGTACTTC.

Notes on this clonotype: This may be a read error: a much more frequent sequence differs by one nucleotide. This chain joins TRBV5-5 and TRBJ1-1; D possibly corresponds to TRBD1 (6 bases). Germline V gene lookup returns CDR1 SGHKS and CDR2 YYEKEE (reference sequence). Between the trimmed V and J ends, which lost 1 base and 0 bases, there was a span of 10 bases. The CDR3 totals 15 residues. The CDR3 coding sequence is TGTGCCAGCAGCTTGTGGACAGTCATGAACACTGAAGCTTTCTTT. As protein: CASSLWTVMNTEAFF.

This clonotype was recorded many times. The V and J genes are TRBV5-1 and TRBJ2-1; TRBD2 matches 13 bases. There are 16 residues in the CDR3. Germline CDR1 SGHRS, CDR2 YFSETQ. The V and J ends lost 4 bases and 2 bases, in that order; junction bases with no gene match: 3. The CDR3 DNA reads TGCGCCAGCAGCAAAGGGACTAGCGGGGCCTACAATGAGCAGTTCTTC. Translated: CASSKGTSGAYNEQFF.

This clonotype was detected ten times or more. The rearrangement links TRBV6-1 to TRBJ1-4, with 11 bases identical to TRBD1. The CDR3 totals 14 residues. The trim removed 10 bases at V and 8 bases at J, leaving 9 bases unmatched. Germline V gene lookup returns CDR1 MNHNS and CDR2 SASEGT. CDR3 DNA sequence: TGTGCCACAACGGACAGGGGGCAGTCCGAAAAACTGTTTTTT. It yields the protein CATTDRGQSEKLFF.

This clonotype came up many times. The CDR3 reads CASSYPRVTEAFF. For the CDR3, the DNA is TGTGCCAGCAGTTACCCTCGTGTCACTGAAGCTTTCTTT. The chain recombines TRBV6-6 with TRBJ1-1, with no clear D. This CDR3 is 13 amino acids long. V lost 2 bases and J 4 bases, leaving 8 bases between the germline ends. Germline lookup yields CDR1 MNHNY and CDR2 SVGAGI (reference sequence).

This rearrangement joins TRBV7-9 to TRBJ1-2, with 7 nucleotides matching TRBD1. Germline V gene sequence: CDR1 SEHNR, CDR2 FQNEAQ (reference sequence). The CDR3 covers 13 residues. V dropped 7 bases and J dropped 4; count of bases not matched to a gene: 6. The CDR3 DNA follows: TGTGCCAGCACGACAGGGTCGGGCTATGGCTACACCTTC. Translating gives CASTTGSGYGYTF. The variable domain in full, with the rest retrieved from reference TRBV7-9 and TRBJ1-2, is DTGVSQNPRHKITKRGQNVTFRCDPISEHNRLYWYRQTLGQGPEFLTYFQNEAQLEKSRLLSDRFSAERPKGSFSTLEIQRTEQGDSAMYLCASTTGSGYGYTFGSGTRLTVV.

The V and J genes are TRBV6-5 and TRBJ2-1, with TRBD1 identical over 8 bases. There are 14 residues in the CDR3. The J segment lost 6 bases and the V segment lost 4 bases, leaving 5 bases of the junction unmatched. From germline, CDR1 is MNHEY and CDR2 SVGAGI. The CDR3 loop reads CASSSRGRVNEQFF. Written as DNA, the CDR3 is TGTGCCAGCAGTTCCAGGGGGCGAGTCAATGAGCAGTTCTTC.

The chain links TRBV6-1 to TRBJ2-6; D gene ambiguous. CDR1 is MNHNS, CDR2 SASEGT, per germline. The CDR3 loop spans 17 amino acids. Trimming took 6 bases from V and 2 from J, leaving 17 bases between them. The CDR3 is CASRSFGVRAGANVLTF. Here the CDR3 DNA reads TGTGCCAGCAGGTCGTTTGGGGTAAGAGCTGGGGCCAACGTCCTGACTTTC.

At least ten counts were recorded for this clonotype. V is TRBV4-3 and J is TRBJ1-2; D is ambiguous. The CDR3 length is 14 residues. V lost 0 bases to trimming and J lost 2 bases, with 7 bases between them. Per germline, CDR1 LGHNA and CDR2 YSLEER. CDR3 in amino acids: CASSQDVGNYGYTF. The CDR3 region has the DNA TGCGCCAGCAGCCAAGATGTAGGGAACTATGGCTACACCTTC.

The chain couples TRBV28 to TRBJ1-1, with TRBD1 identical over 9 bases. This CDR3 is built from 13 residues. Germline CDR1 MDHEN, CDR2 SYDVKM. V lost 2 bases to trimming and J lost 11 bases; unmatched junction nucleotides: 6. The CDR3 loop reads CASSLIGQGLAFF. As DNA, the CDR3 is TGTGCCAGCAGTTTAATAGGACAGGGGCTGGCTTTCTTT.

This clonotype was seen ten or more times. V usage is TRBV5-1 and J usage is TRBJ2-3; 8 bases map to TRBD2. From germline, CDR1 is SGHRS and CDR2 YFSETQ. The CDR3 has 15 residues. V shed 4 bases, J shed 4 bases, and the junction held 8 bases outside the gene matches. The CDR3 spells CASSPGAGVADTQYF. The CDR3 nucleotides are TGCGCCAGCAGCCCCGGAGCGGGGGTGGCAGATACGCAGTATTTT.

This clonotype was recorded many times. V usage is TRBV7-2 and J usage is TRBJ2-5, with 9 nucleotides matching TRBD2. The germline V gene encodes CDR1 SGHTA and CDR2 FQGNSA. The CDR3 sequence is 16 residues long. V lost 2 bases, J lost 5 bases, and 9 bases stayed unmatched. The CDR3 loop is CASSLWSGGRGETQYF. The DNA for the CDR3 is TGTGCCAGCAGCTTATGGTCCGGCGGGAGGGGTGAGACCCAGTACTTC. Together with reference TRBV7-2 and TRBJ2-5, the CDR3 gives the full variable domain: GAGVSQSPSNKVTEKGKDVELRCDPISGHTALYWYRQSLGQGLEFLIYFQGNSAPDKSGLPSDRFSAERTGGSVSTLTIQRTQQEDSAVYLCASSLWSGGRGETQYFGPGTRLLVL.

The CDR3 region is CASSLAGGTSGSNEQFF. In nucleotides, the CDR3 is TGTGCCAGCAGCTTAGCGGGAGGGACTAGCGGGAGCAATGAGCAGTTCTTC. The V gene is TRBV7-8, the J gene TRBJ2-1, with 14 bases lining up with TRBD2. After removal of 0 bases from V and 6 bases from J, the junction contained 4 bases not matched to a gene. CDR3 size: 17 residues. The germline CDR1 and CDR2 sequences are SGHVS and FQNEAQ.

This clonotype has just a few counts. The V gene is TRBV7-7, the J gene TRBJ2-1, with no clear D. The V end lost 0 bases, the J end lost 9 bases, and 9 bases lay between the germline ends. Germline-derived CDR1 and CDR2 are SSHAT and FNYEAQ (reference sequence). The CDR3 spans 13 residues. The DNA for the CDR3 is TGTGCCAGCAGCTTAGCGAAGATAGGTGAGCAGTTCTTC. It specifies CASSLAKIGEQFF.